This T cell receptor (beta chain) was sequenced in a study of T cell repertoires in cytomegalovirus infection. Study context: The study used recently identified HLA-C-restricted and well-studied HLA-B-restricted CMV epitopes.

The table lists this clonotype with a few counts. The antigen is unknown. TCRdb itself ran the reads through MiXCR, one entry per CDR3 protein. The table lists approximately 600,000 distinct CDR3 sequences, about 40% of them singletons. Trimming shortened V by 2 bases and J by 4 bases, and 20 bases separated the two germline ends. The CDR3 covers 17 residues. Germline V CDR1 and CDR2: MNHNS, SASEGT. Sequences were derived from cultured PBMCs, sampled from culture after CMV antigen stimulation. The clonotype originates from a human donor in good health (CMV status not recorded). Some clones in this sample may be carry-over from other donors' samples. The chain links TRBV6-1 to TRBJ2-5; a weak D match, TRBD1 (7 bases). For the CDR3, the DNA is TGTGCCAGCAGTGAATACGGGCAGGGGGGCTCTCGAGAGACCCAGTACTTC. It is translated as CASSEYGQGGSRETQYF.